Presented here are 29 T cell receptor beta chains from one specimen sequenced in a study of blood T cell repertoires in COVID-19. The repertoire was sequenced with immunoSEQ multiplex PCR; TCRdb's copy has only in-frame clones and lacks some. The sample yields tens of thousands of clones, 78% seen once. The sample consisted of peripheral blood. These receptors were taken from an elderly man with acute or convalescent COVID-19.

The chain employs TRBV11-2 and TRBJ2-2; D call uncertain. Per the germline V gene, CDR1 is SGHAT and CDR2 is FQNNGV. The CDR3 is 14 amino acids. V gave up 5 bases and J gave up 3 bases, with 10 bases separating them. Here the CDR3 DNA reads TGTGCCAGCAGCCAAGCTCCGGACACCGGGGAGCTGTTTTTT. Translating gives CASSQAPDTGELFF.

The V gene is TRBV15, the J gene TRBJ2-5; 9 nucleotides match TRBD1. Losses at the gene ends were 1 base for V and 2 bases for J; bases not matched to a gene: 5. The CDR3 has 16 residues. Germline V gene data show CDR1 as LNHNV and CDR2 as YYDKDF (reference sequence). CDR3 residues: CATSRAAGQGQETQYF. For the CDR3, the DNA is TGTGCCACCAGCAGAGCGGCGGGACAGGGTCAAGAGACCCAGTACTTC.

The V call is TRBV2, the J call TRBJ1-5; 8 bases line up with TRBD1. CDR3 length: 16 residues. Per germline, CDR1 SNHLY and CDR2 FYNNEI. With 6 bases clipped from V and 0 bases from J, the junction kept 7 bases outside the gene matches. CDR3 DNA sequence: TGTGCCAGCAGCGGTGGACAGGGTAATAGCAATCAGCCCCAGCATTTT. It encodes CASSGGQGNSNQPQHF. Drawing the rest from reference TRBV2 and TRBJ1-5, the complete variable domain is EPEVTQTPSHQVTQMGQEVILRCVPISNHLYFYWYRQILGQKVEFLVSFYNNEISEKSEIFDDQFSVERPDGSNFTLKIRSTKLEDSAMYFCASSGGQGNSNQPQHFGDGTRLSIL.

This clone was found once. The chain uses TRBV18 and TRBJ1-3, with D maybe TRBD1 (6 bases). Germline V CDR1 and CDR2: KGHSH, LQKENI. The V end was cut by 0 bases, the J end by 0 bases, with 9 bases between. The CDR3 consists of 16 residues. CDR3 coding DNA: TGTGCCAGCTCACCACCGAGGGGGAGCTCTGGAAACACCATATATTTT. It specifies CASSPPRGSSGNTIYF. Using reference TRBV18 and TRBJ1-3 for the parts outside the CDR3, the full variable domain is NAGVMQNPRHLVRRRGQEARLRCSPMKGHSHVYWYRQLPEEGLKFMVYLQKENIIDESGMPKERFSAEFPKEGPSILRIQQVVRGDSAAYFCASSPPRGSSGNTIYFGEGSWLTVV.

The chain has TRBV6-5 and TRBJ1-5, with D perhaps matching TRBD1 (6 bases). The CDR3 totals 14 residues. The germline V and J ends were trimmed by 7 bases and 2 bases, with 12 bases remaining between them. Germline V gene data show CDR1 as MNHEY and CDR2 as SVGAGI. The CDR3 loop reads CASKGEGGNQPQHF. The DNA of the CDR3 is TGTGCCAGCAAGGGGGAAGGAGGCAATCAGCCCCAGCATTTT.

The chain joins TRBV6-2 or TRBV6-3 to TRBJ2-7; 9 nucleotides align to TRBD1. The CDR3 contains 14 residues. The V gene's germline CDR1 is MNHEY and CDR2 SVGEGT. The junction had 7 bases not matched to a gene; V was cut back by 5 bases and J by 5 bases. This CDR3 reads CASSPGQGINEQYF. Written as DNA, the CDR3 is TGTGCCAGCAGTCCCGGACAGGGGATCAACGAGCAGTACTTC.

V and J are TRBV2 and TRBJ2-1; 11 positions match TRBD2. Germline lookup yields CDR1 SNHLY and CDR2 FYNNEI. This CDR3 has 15 residues. V lost 6 bases, J lost 7 bases, and 8 bases stayed unmatched. CDR3 residues: CASSVGTSGGNEQFF. The CDR3 DNA reads TGTGCCAGCAGCGTAGGGACTAGCGGTGGAAATGAGCAGTTCTTC.

The V gene is TRBV13, the J gene TRBJ2-5, with 9 bases fitting TRBD2. CDR3 size: 15 residues. V shed 5 bases and J 5 bases; nucleotides not matched to a gene: 9. Germline loops: CDR1 PRHDT, CDR2 FYEKMQ (reference sequence). The CDR3 DNA is TGTGCCAGCAGCATGGAAGGACTAGCGAGGGAGACCCAGTACTTC. Translating it yields CASSMEGLARETQYF.

This clone was found a few times. This sequence joins TRBV6-1 and TRBJ2-2, with 7 bases lining up with TRBD1. CDR1 MNHNS and CDR2 SASEGT come from the germline V gene. The CDR3 totals 16 residues. V shed 1 base and J 1 base; nucleotides not matched to a gene: 3. This CDR3 is CASSEVTGRNTGELFF. CDR3 nucleotides: TGTGCCAGCAGTGAAGTGACAGGGAGGAACACCGGGGAGCTGTTTTTT.

The V call is TRBV6-5, the J call TRBJ1-2, with 10 bases lining up with TRBD1. V lost 10 bases, J lost 2 bases, and 10 bases stayed unmatched. Germline values: CDR1 MNHEY, CDR2 SVGAGI. The CDR3 totals 15 residues. The CDR3 loop is CATQAPGQGNYGYTF. The CDR3 DNA is TGTGCCACCCAAGCCCCGGGACAGGGGAACTATGGCTACACCTTC.

The rearrangement links TRBV11-2 to TRBJ2-5; 8 bases align to TRBD2. The CDR3 spans 14 residues. V dropped 5 bases and J dropped 6; count of bases not matched to a gene: 8. Germline V gives CDR1 SGHAT, CDR2 FQNNGV. The CDR3 sequence: CASSPLAGQKTQYF. DNA for the CDR3: TGTGCCAGCAGCCCCTTAGCGGGGCAAAAGACCCAGTACTTC.

This chain uses TRBV29-1 with TRBJ1-1; D is undetermined. Trimming left V 8 bases short and J 1 base short, with 8 bases between. The CDR3 runs 11 residues. Germline V gene lookup returns CDR1 SQVTM and CDR2 ANQGSEA. The CDR3 spells CSLGRNTEAFF. CDR3 bases: TGCAGCTTGGGCAGGAACACTGAAGCTTTCTTT.

This clone was seen a single time. The chain employs TRBV18 and TRBJ2-5; D remains unclear. The germline V and J ends were trimmed by 2 bases and 0 bases, with 7 bases remaining between them. The germline CDR1 and CDR2 sequences are KGHSH and LQKENI. The CDR3 loop spans 14 amino acids. The chain's CDR3 is CASSPVTNQETQYF. DNA of the CDR3: TGTGCCAGCTCACCAGTGACAAACCAAGAGACCCAGTACTTC.

The chain couples TRBV2 to TRBJ1-5; D is possibly TRBD1 (6 bases). The germline V gene has CDR1 SNHLY and CDR2 FYNNEI. Trimming took 5 bases from V and 10 from J, leaving 15 bases between them. The CDR3 extends over 13 amino acids. The DNA of the CDR3 is TGTGCCAGCAGTCCGGGACAAATTCCCCCCCAGCATTTT. Translation gives CASSPGQIPPQHF.

This clone was observed a few times. In nucleotides, the CDR3 is TGCGCCAGCAGTTCGAGAAACACCGGGGAGCTGTTTTTT. Translating it yields CASSSRNTGELFF. This chain uses TRBV10-1 with TRBJ2-2; D is unresolved. Trimming stripped 5 bases from V and 2 bases from J, with 6 bases between. Per germline, CDR1 WNHNN and CDR2 SYGVQD (reference sequence). This CDR3 has 13 amino acids.

The rearrangement links TRBV5-4 to TRBJ2-3, with TRBD2 matching 11 bases. Per the germline V gene, CDR1 is SGHNT and CDR2 is YYREEE (reference sequence). V dropped 2 bases and J dropped 0; count of bases not matched to a gene: 5. CDR3 length: 17 amino acids. The chain's CDR3 is CASSFRVAGGSTDTQYF. Written as DNA, the CDR3 is TGTGCCAGCAGCTTCAGGGTAGCGGGGGGGAGCACAGATACGCAGTATTTT.

V is TRBV20-1 and J is TRBJ1-1; possible D gene TRBD1, 5 bases. Germline V gene data show CDR1 as DFQATT and CDR2 as SNEGSKA (reference sequence). Trimming pared 3 bases from V and 12 bases from J, leaving 14 bases between. The length of the CDR3 is 11 residues. In DNA, the CDR3 is TGCAGTGCTAGTGAGTTGGCAGGGCCTTTCTTT. It yields the protein CSASELAGPFF.

This sequence joins TRBV6-6 and TRBJ1-1; 10 bases fit TRBD1. This CDR3 has 20 amino acids. Germline-derived CDR1 and CDR2 are MNHNY and SVGAGI (reference sequence). V was clipped by 6 bases and J by 0 bases; unmatched bases: 19. The CDR3 coding sequence is TGTGCCAGCAGCCAAAAGACAGGGGGCGCCGGTCTCGTCCTGAACACTGAAGCTTTCTTT. Its translation is CASSQKTGGAGLVLNTEAFF.

The rearrangement links TRBV2 to TRBJ1-2, with 9 positions matching TRBD1. The germline CDR1 and CDR2 sequences are SNHLY and FYNNEI. Trimming removed 9 bases from V and 2 bases from J; junction bases left unmatched: 10. The CDR3 covers 15 residues. CDR3 region: CARRRDRAINYGYTF. The CDR3 bases are TGTGCCAGGAGGAGGGACAGGGCAATAAACTATGGCTACACCTTC.

This clone appeared a few times. The chain recombines TRBV7-8 with TRBJ2-1; 7 bases map to TRBD1. The CDR3 sequence is 17 residues long. Trimming at V came to 2 bases and at J to 3 bases, leaving 10 bases not matched to a gene. Per the germline V gene, CDR1 is SGHVS and CDR2 is FQNEAQ. The CDR3 sequence: CASSLPGDRVFYNEQFF. The CDR3 nucleotides are TGTGCCAGCAGCTTACCGGGCGACAGGGTATTCTACAATGAGCAGTTCTTC.

V gene TRBV5-1 combines with J gene TRBJ2-3; TRBD2 agrees at 12 bases. This CDR3 comprises 17 residues. J gave up 4 bases and V 0 bases, and 6 bases lay outside the gene matches. The germline CDR1 and CDR2 sequences are SGHRS and YFSETQ. CDR3 sequence: CASSLGIASGGADTQYF. As DNA, the CDR3 is TGCGCCAGCAGCTTGGGGATTGCTAGCGGGGGGGCAGATACGCAGTATTTT.

The table lists this clone with a count of one. V and J are TRBV15 and TRBJ2-5; 8 nucleotides line up with TRBD2. J gave up 7 bases and V 8 bases, and 15 bases lay outside the gene matches. Looked up from germline, CDR1 is LNHNV and CDR2 is YYDKDF (reference sequence). The CDR3 contains 15 residues. The CDR3 spells CATAPGGGLVGTQYF. The CDR3 region has the DNA TGTGCCACCGCTCCGGGGGGGGGACTTGTAGGGACCCAGTACTTC.

CDR3 region: CASSLGTGRFKNTEAFF. The DNA for the CDR3 is TGCGCCAGCAGCCTTGGGACAGGGCGTTTCAAGAACACTGAAGCTTTCTTT. This chain joins TRBV4-1 and TRBJ1-1; 9 nucleotides agree with TRBD1. CDR1 and CDR2 from the germline V gene are MGHRA and YSYEKL. The CDR3 loop spans 17 amino acids. Unmatched junction bases numbered 10, after V lost 4 bases and J lost 1 base.

The chain carries TRBV11-3 and TRBJ2-1; possibly TRBD1 for D (6 bases). V was trimmed by 4 bases and J by 9 bases, leaving 7 bases between them. CDR1 is SGHNT, CDR2 YENEEA, per germline. The CDR3 sequence is 11 residues long. The CDR3 nucleotides read TGTGCCAGCAGCTCAGGGGTTGAGCAGTTCTTC. It is translated as CASSSGVEQFF.

This clone was seen a few times. The chain couples TRBV6-2 or TRBV6-3 to TRBJ2-5; 11 bases map to TRBD1. Trimming removed 4 bases from V and 5 bases from J; junction bases left unmatched: 3. Germline V gives CDR1 MNHEY, CDR2 SVGEGT. The CDR3 length is 14 residues. In DNA form, the CDR3 reads TGTGCCAGCAGTTCGGACAGGGGGCCGGAGACCCAGTACTTC. Amino acid sequence: CASSSDRGPETQYF.

V and J are TRBV18 and TRBJ1-5, with 7 bases lining up with TRBD1. The trim removed 5 bases at V and 6 bases at J, leaving 4 bases unmatched. In germline, CDR1 is KGHSH, CDR2 LQKENI. This CDR3 has 13 amino acids. As DNA, the CDR3 is TGTGCCAGCTCAAGACAGGGTACTCAGCCCCAGCATTTT. Translating it yields CASSRQGTQPQHF. Filled out from reference TRBV18 and TRBJ1-5, the complete variable domain reads NAGVMQNPRHLVRRRGQEARLRCSPMKGHSHVYWYRQLPEEGLKFMVYLQKENIIDESGMPKERFSAEFPKEGPSILRIQQVVRGDSAAYFCASSRQGTQPQHFGDGTRLSIL.

V gene TRBV7-2 combines with J gene TRBJ1-4, with 9 bases matching TRBD1. The CDR3 sequence is 15 residues long. CDR1 is SGHTA and CDR2 is FQGNSA in the germline V gene. J lost 7 bases, V lost 5 bases, and 8 bases had no gene match. The CDR3: CASSIGQGRGEKLFF. The CDR3 DNA reads TGTGCCAGCAGCATAGGACAGGGGAGAGGTGAAAAACTGTTTTTT.

The gene calls are TRBV5-1 and TRBJ2-2, with 13 positions matching TRBD2. This CDR3 contains 17 residues. Looked up from germline, CDR1 is SGHRS and CDR2 is YFSETQ. Trimming took 3 bases from V and 4 from J; bases not matched to a gene: 6. The CDR3 loop reads CASSSMRTSGGTGELFF. The CDR3 DNA is TGCGCCAGCAGCTCGATGCGGACTAGCGGGGGCACCGGGGAGCTGTTTTTT.

The CDR3 DNA reads as TGCAGCGTTGAAGTCGGGGGTGAGATCCACTTT. Protein sequence: CSVEVGGEIHF. V and J are TRBV29-1 and TRBJ1-6; perhaps TRBD1 as D (5 bases). CDR1 and CDR2 (germline): SQVTM, ANQGSEA. Between the trimmed V and J ends, which lost 1 base and 17 bases, there was a span of 12 bases. This CDR3 contains 11 residues.